This T cell receptor beta chain comes out of a study of vaccination and CD4 T cells after COVID-19. The Oncomine TCR Beta short-read assay was applied to DNA of cultured CD4+ T cells. TCRdb recomputed calls from the PCR reads with MiXCR, one row per CDR3 protein. The sample lists about 20,000 distinct CDR3 sequences; 55% were seen once. This CDR3 has 13 residues. CDR1 is SGHVS and CDR2 is FQNEAQ in the germline V gene. V lost 1 base and J lost 9, with 10 bases in between. Treatment reported: roughly ten-day PBMC culture with coronavirus spike peptide pools or control peptides (ViraFEST assay). This clonotype has only a few counts. Its antigen is as yet unknown.

The rearrangement joins TRBV7-8 to TRBJ2-1, with D unclear. The specimen was CD4+ T cells from blood, cultured in vitro. The TCR sequence derives from a human donor who had recovered from COVID-19. This CDR3 reads CASSLDGYGEQFF. The CDR3 coding sequence is TGTGCCAGCAGCTTAGACGGCTATGGTGAGCAGTTCTTC.